Following are 20 T cell receptor beta chains from one sample sequenced in a study of persistence of HIV-infected CD4 T cells. Cells were stimulated nonspecifically with anti-CD3/anti-CD28 magnetic beads. Responding CD4+ T cells were sorted by upregulation of both CD40 ligand and CD69. Their target antigens are unknown. Sequencing used immunoSEQ version 4 in survey mode. The method was immunoSEQ multiplex PCR; TCRdb's version includes in-frame clones alone and lacks a portion of them. The table has 40,000 to 60,000 clones, about 87% seen once. The specimen was CD4+ T cells sorted from PBMCs after roughly 19-hour stimulation, collected from a patient who received antiretroviral therapy. These receptors came from an adult woman with HIV who was CMV-seropositive.

The chain joins TRBV5-6 to TRBJ2-3; 9 nucleotides align to TRBD2. CDR1 and CDR2 (germline): SGHDT, YYEEEE. Germline trimming cut 0 bases from V and 6 bases from J; bases unmatched to any gene: 14. There are 18 residues in the CDR3. This CDR3 reads CASSLELAGRQRHDTQYF. CDR3 nucleotide sequence: TGTGCCAGCAGCTTGGAACTAGCGGGCCGCCAGCGTCATGATACGCAGTATTTT. The full variable domain, with the rest looked up from reference TRBV5-6 and TRBJ2-3, is DAGVTQSPTHLIKTRGQQVTLRCSPKSGHDTVSWYQQALGQGPQFIFQYYEEEERQRGNFPDRFSGHQFPNYSSELNVNALLLGDSALYLCASSLELAGRQRHDTQYFGPGTRLTVL.

The chain is built from TRBV6-1 and TRBJ1-3, with D unclear. V gave up 1 base and J gave up 1 base, with 11 bases separating them. The CDR3 runs 16 residues. CDR1 and CDR2 (germline): MNHNS, SASEGT. CDR3 nucleotides: TGTGCCAGCAGTGAAGTGAGTTTAGGGTCTGGAAACACCATATATTTT. It specifies CASSEVSLGSGNTIYF.

This clone was counted only a few times. The chain couples TRBV6-2 or TRBV6-3 to TRBJ2-2; no definite D call. Germline loops: CDR1 MNHEY, CDR2 SVGEGT. V lost 0 bases and J lost 1, with 3 bases in between. CDR3 size: 14 residues. The CDR3 nucleotides are TGTGCCAGCAGTTACTCCCAGAACACCGGGGAGCTGTTTTTT. It codes for CASSYSQNTGELFF.

V usage is TRBV19 and J usage is TRBJ2-3; D remains unclear. Germline CDR1 and CDR2: LNHDA and SQIVND (reference sequence). The CDR3 sequence is 14 residues long. Deletions cut 5 bases from V and 5 bases from J, with 14 bases between. In DNA, the CDR3 is TGTGCCAGTAGTGCCTACCCGGACGTAGATACGCAGTATTTT. It specifies CASSAYPDVDTQYF.

V gene TRBV3-1 (or the pseudogene TRBV3-2) combines with J gene TRBJ1-1; possible D gene TRBD1, 5 bases. CDR1 and CDR2 from the germline V gene are LGHDT and YNNKEL (reference sequence). This CDR3 has 13 residues. V was shortened by 1 base and J by 4 bases, with 7 bases between the two germline ends. As DNA, the CDR3 is TGTGCCAGCAGCCAAGCAGGGTTCACTGAAGCTTTCTTT. Amino acid sequence: CASSQAGFTEAFF.

The chain has TRBV29-1 and TRBJ1-2; 7 positions agree with TRBD1. This CDR3 is 13 amino acids long. V was clipped by 7 bases and J by 0 bases; unmatched bases: 5. CDR1 is SQVTM and CDR2 is ANQGSEA in the germline V gene. The chain's CDR3 is CSGRTGANYGYTF. In DNA, the CDR3 is TGCAGCGGGAGGACAGGAGCTAACTATGGCTACACCTTC.

The chain recombines TRBV7-3 with TRBJ2-1; D perhaps matches TRBD2 (6 bases). This CDR3 is built from 15 residues. CDR1 and CDR2 from the germline V gene are SGHTA and FQGTGA. Deletions cut 4 bases from V and 3 bases from J, with 13 bases between. The chain's CDR3 is CASSSRDSYYNEQFF. The CDR3 DNA is TGTGCCAGCAGCTCAAGGGACTCCTACTACAATGAGCAGTTCTTC.

The chain recombines TRBV7-8 with TRBJ2-3, with a possible D match to TRBD1 (5 bases). Germline V gives CDR1 SGHVS, CDR2 FQNEAQ. Trimming stripped 3 bases from V and 0 bases from J, with 10 bases between. The CDR3 is 15 residues long. CDR3 in DNA: TGTGCCAGCAGCTTGTCAGACAGTAGCACAGATACGCAGTATTTT. This encodes CASSLSDSSTDTQYF.

The chain couples TRBV6-5 to TRBJ1-1, with TRBD1 matching over 9 bases. The length of the CDR3 is 15 residues. The junction had 6 bases not matched to a gene; V was cut back by 2 bases and J by 5 bases. In germline, CDR1 is MNHEY, CDR2 SVGAGI. CDR3: CASSYRPGTGTEAFF. CDR3 nucleotide sequence: TGTGCCAGCAGTTACCGTCCCGGGACAGGGACTGAAGCTTTCTTT.

The V and J genes are TRBV15 and TRBJ1-2; TRBD1 aligns across 8 bases. Losses at the gene ends were 0 bases for V and 7 bases for J; bases not matched to a gene: 7. The CDR3 extends over 15 amino acids. Germline lookup yields CDR1 LNHNV and CDR2 YYDKDF (reference sequence). The DNA for the CDR3 is TGTGCCACCAGCAGAGATCAGGTGGGGACAGGTGGCTACACCTTC. Encoded protein: CATSRDQVGTGGYTF.

The gene calls are TRBV18 and TRBJ2-1, with D possibly matching TRBD1 (6 bases). Trimming removed 3 bases from V and 7 bases from J, with 19 bases in between. This CDR3 region has 16 residues. The V gene's germline CDR1 is KGHSH and CDR2 LQKENI. CDR3 nucleotides: TGTGCCAGCTCACCCATCAGGGGATCCCCTTTAAATGAGCAGTTCTTC. Translation: CASSPIRGSPLNEQFF.

This clone appeared a single time. The chain employs TRBV24-1 and TRBJ2-7; 9 bases are shared with TRBD1. The CDR3 length is 15 residues. Germline V gene sequence: CDR1 KGHDR, CDR2 SFDVKD. The junction had 9 bases not matched to a gene; V was cut back by 4 bases and J by 6 bases. The CDR3 sequence is CATSDSGQGSIEQYF. The CDR3 DNA reads TGTGCCACCAGTGACTCGGGACAGGGATCGATCGAGCAGTACTTC.

The CDR3 here is CASSLVGARGNSPLHF. In DNA form, the CDR3 reads TGTGCCAGCAGCTTGGTGGGGGCGAGGGGTAATTCACCCCTCCACTTT. The rearrangement links TRBV5-4 to TRBJ1-6, with D possibly being TRBD1 (6 bases). The V end was cut by 0 bases, the J end by 6 bases, with 13 bases between. The CDR3 runs 16 residues. CDR1 SGHNT and CDR2 YYREEE come from the germline V gene (reference sequence).

The chain uses TRBV2 and TRBJ2-1; D uncertain. Germline V lookup: CDR1 SNHLY, CDR2 FYNNEI. The length of the CDR3 is 10 residues. Trimming took off 4 bases at V and 7 bases at J, with 2 bases between the two ends. The CDR3, as DNA: TGTGCCAGCAGTGTTAATGAGCAGTTCTTC. Its protein is CASSVNEQFF.

The chain combines TRBV20-1 with TRBJ2-7, with D perhaps matching TRBD1 (5 bases). The CDR3 totals 11 residues. Trimming removed 5 bases at V and 4 bases at J, with 9 bases between. Germline V gives CDR1 DFQATT, CDR2 SNEGSKA (reference sequence). The CDR3 protein is CSAEGEYEQYF. CDR3 DNA sequence: TGCAGTGCTGAAGGGGAATACGAGCAGTACTTC.

The CDR3 DNA sequence: TGTGCCAGCAGTGGAACAGGGGGCTATGGCTACACCTTC. Amino acids: CASSGTGGYGYTF. This chain joins TRBV6-4 and TRBJ1-2; 8 bases match TRBD1. CDR1 is MRHNA and CDR2 is SNTAGT in the germline V gene. The CDR3 runs to 13 residues. V dropped 4 bases and J dropped 4; count of bases not matched to a gene: 2.

The CDR3 sequence: CSASPAGNEQFF. The DNA of the CDR3 is TGCAGTGCTAGTCCCGCGGGCAATGAGCAGTTCTTC. This chain connects TRBV20-1 to TRBJ2-1, with D possibly being TRBD2 (5 bases). The germline gives CDR1 DFQATT, CDR2 SNEGSKA (reference sequence). The CDR3 has 12 amino acids. Trimming shortened V by 3 bases and J by 6 bases, and 9 bases separated the two germline ends.

This clone was seen more than once but under ten times. This chain links TRBV2 with TRBJ1-5, with TRBD1 matching 8 bases. V trimming: 7 bases; J trimming: 7 bases; junction bases outside the gene matches: 12. CDR3 size: 15 residues. Germline V CDR1 and CDR2: SNHLY, FYNNEI. The CDR3 reads CASTDRGGSRQPQHF. CDR3 DNA sequence: TGTGCCAGCACCGACAGGGGCGGATCGAGGCAGCCCCAGCATTTT.

The chain is built from TRBV6-1 and TRBJ2-3, with TRBD2 matching 7 bases. This CDR3 has 15 residues. Per germline, CDR1 MNHNS and CDR2 SASEGT. With V trimmed by 2 bases and J by 1 base, 3 bases remained unmatched. CDR3 nucleotide sequence: TGTGCCAGCAGTGAATTAACTAGCGGCACAGATACGCAGTATTTT. The encoded protein is CASSELTSGTDTQYF.

In nucleotides, the CDR3 is TGTGCCAGCAGCCGCACGTGGGGTGAGCCCCAGCATTTT. Residues: CASSRTWGEPQHF. The chain combines TRBV7-3 with TRBJ1-5; D gene unclear. The V end was cut by 5 bases, the J end by 8 bases, with 13 bases between. Germline loops: CDR1 SGHTA, CDR2 FQGTGA. There are 13 residues in the CDR3. Full variable domain (rest looked up from reference TRBV7-3 and TRBJ1-5): GAGVSQTPSNKVTEKGKYVELRCDPISGHTALYWYRQSLGQGPEFLIYFQGTGAADDSGLPNDRFFAVRPEGSVSTLKIQRTERGDSAVYLCASSRTWGEPQHFGDGTRLSIL.